Listed below are T cell receptor beta chains from one sample, sequenced in a study of control samples from healthy donors and cancer patients. Measured with immunoSEQ multiplex PCR; TCRdb has only the in-frame clones, and not every one. The sample lists about 89,000 clones, approximately 86% occurring once. Sample: blood. The receptors stem from a man younger than 40 in good health. CDR3s include the opening cysteine and the closing phenylalanine or tryptophan. Fields, in order: D gene, V gene, J gene, CDR3 length, CDR3 DNA, CDR3 protein. The D gene is left open where the match is weak.

TRBD1,TRBV25-1,TRBJ1-6,15,TGTGCCAGCAGTGCTACCGGGACAGGGCCCTCACCCCTCCACTTT,CASSATGTGPSPLHF
-,TRBV18,TRBJ1-2,15,TGTGCCAGCTCATCGGAACGAGGCGCGGGCTATGGCTACACCTTC,CASSSERGAGYGYTF
-,TRBV4-1,TRBJ1-1,15,TGCGCCAGCAGCCGAAACCCGACAGTGAACACTGAAGCTTTCTTT,CASSRNPTVNTEAFF
TRBD1,TRBV5-1,TRBJ1-6,15,TGCGCCAGCAGCCGTCGACAGGGGAAGGATTCACCCCTCCACTTT,CASSRRQGKDSPLHF
-,TRBV7-2,TRBJ1-3,15,TGTGCCAGCAGCATGGACTTCTCCTCTGGAAACACCATATATTTT,CASSMDFSSGNTIYF
TRBD1,TRBV7-8,TRBJ1-2,15,TGTGCCAGCAGCTCGAGGGACAGGCCGAACTATGGCTACACCTTC,CASSSRDRPNYGYTF
-,TRBV6-2/TRBV6-3,TRBJ1-2,16,TGTGCCAGCAGTTACTCTCGACAGTTAGCTAACTATGGCTACACCTTC,CASSYSRQLANYGYTF
TRBD2,TRBV27,TRBJ2-3,14,TGTGCCACCAAGCGGGGCTCTAGCACAGATACGCAGTATTTT,CATKRGSSTDTQYF
-,TRBV28,TRBJ1-1,15,TGTGCCAGCAACCTTGGGGGGGGGATGAACACTGAAGCTTTCTTT,CASNLGGGMNTEAFF
-,TRBV9,TRBJ1-1,15,TGTGCCAGCAGCGCGACGCAGGGCGGGGGCACTGAAGCTTTCTTT,CASSATQGGGTEAFF
TRBD1,TRBV6-5,TRBJ1-5,16,TGTGCCAGCAGTTACTCAGGGGGCGGCGGCAATCAGCCCCAGCATTTT,CASSYSGGGGNQPQHF
-,TRBV7-8,TRBJ1-1,13,TGTGCCAGCAGCTTCTCCCAGAACACTGAAGCTTTCTTT,CASSFSQNTEAFF
-,TRBV18,TRBJ1-3,16,TGTGCCAGCTCGCCGAACAGGGACTCCTCTGGAAACACCATATATTTT,CASSPNRDSSGNTIYF
-,TRBV19,TRBJ2-1,13,TGTGCCAGTAGTATAGGAAATCACAATGAGCAGTTCTTC,CASSIGNHNEQFF
-,TRBV5-8,TRBJ1-4,16,TGTGCCAGCAGCTTGTCATCCAGGGGTAGTTATGAAAAACTGTTTTTT,CASSLSSRGSYEKLFF
-,TRBV5-1,TRBJ2-2,15,TGCGCCAGCAGCTTGGGCTGGGGGCGGAACGGGGAGCTGTTTTTT,CASSLGWGRNGELFF
TRBD2,TRBV6-4,TRBJ2-3,13,TGTGCCAGCAGTGAACGGGGGGGCGATACGCAGTATTTT,CASSERGGDTQYF
-,TRBV5-4,TRBJ1-3,17,TGTGCCAGCAGCCCAGGGGCCCCAAACGGTTCCGGAAACACCATATATTTT,CASSPGAPNGSGNTIYF
TRBD1,TRBV6-5,TRBJ1-2,15,TGTGCCAGCAGTTACCGGGGACAGGGAAACTATGGCTACACCTTC,CASSYRGQGNYGYTF
TRBD1,TRBV5-1,TRBJ2-5,15,TGCGCCAGCAGCTTGGGGCAGGGGGTCGACGAGACCCAGTACTTC,CASSLGQGVDETQYF
TRBD2,TRBV5-4,TRBJ2-2,16,TGTGCCAGCAGCGGGCCCGGGACTAGCACCACCGGGGAGCTGTTTTTT,CASSGPGTSTTGELFF
TRBD2,TRBV5-6,TRBJ2-5,15,TGTGCCAGCAGCTTGGTTTCTAGCGGGGGAGAGACCCAGTACTTC,CASSLVSSGGETQYF
-,TRBV7-9,TRBJ1-2,12,TGTGCCAGCAGAAGACAGAACGATGGCTACACCTTC,CASRRQNDGYTF
-,TRBV19,TRBJ2-5,15,TGTGCCAGTAGTATCGCGGGGATCCAACAAGAGACCCAGTACTTC,CASSIAGIQQETQYF